A selection of T cell receptor beta chains follows, all from one sample in a study of cytomegalovirus exposure and HLA in healthy donors. Only in-frame clones appear in the TCRdb table, and some are missing; sequencing was by immunoSEQ multiplex PCR. The sample records about 54,000 clones, less than 85% being singletons. Sequences were obtained from PBMCs. The receptors stem from a woman aged 18 to 35 in good health and CMV-seronegative. The CDR3 runs from the conserved cysteine through the conserved F or W. Fields, in order: clone size, J gene, D gene, V gene, CDR3 DNA, CDR3 protein. A D gene is named only where the DNA matches it firmly. Size is omitted from some rows. Given values are once, few, many or a class for expanded clones.

size: -
J: TRBJ1-2
D: -
V: TRBV7-9
DNA: TGTGCCAGCAGCTTTCACGAGGGTGGGGTACGAAGTGGCTACACCTTC
CDR3: CASSFHEGGVRSGYTF

size: -
J: TRBJ2-7
D: TRBD2
V: TRBV27
DNA: TGTGCCAGCAGTTTAACTAGCGGGCGCTCCTACGAGCAGTACTTC
CDR3: CASSLTSGRSYEQYF

size: -
J: TRBJ2-4
D: TRBD1
V: TRBV28
DNA: TGTGCCAGCAGTTCACCCGGGACAGGGGGCTTGGGTGACATTCAGTACTTC
CDR3: CASSSPGTGGLGDIQYF

size: -
J: TRBJ1-4
D: -
V: TRBV30
DNA: TGTGCCTCCACCCCGTGGAGGGAAAAACTGTTTTTT
CDR3: CASTPWREKLFF

size: -
J: TRBJ2-3
D: -
V: TRBV11-3
DNA: TGTGCCAGCAGCCCCCAGGGGCGTAGCACAGATACGCAGTATTTT
CDR3: CASSPQGRSTDTQYF

size: once
J: TRBJ2-4
D: TRBD2
V: TRBV10-2
DNA: TGCGCCAGCAGTGAGAGGATAGCGGGGGACATAGCCAAAAACATTCAGTACTTC
CDR3: CASSERIAGDIAKNIQYF

size: -
J: TRBJ2-5
D: TRBD2
V: TRBV6-5
DNA: TGTGCCAGCAGTTACGGACGGGAGGGCTCCCAAGAGACCCAGTACTTC
CDR3: CASSYGREGSQETQYF

size: -
J: TRBJ2-1
D: -
V: TRBV14
DNA: TGTGCCAGCAGCCAAGACGCGTACAATGAGCAGTTCTTC
CDR3: CASSQDAYNEQFF

size: -
J: TRBJ1-3
D: -
V: TRBV19
DNA: TGTGCCAGTAGTATTGGCATCGACTCTGGAAACACCATATATTTT
CDR3: CASSIGIDSGNTIYF

size: -
J: TRBJ2-2
D: -
V: TRBV7-6
DNA: TGTGCCAGCAGCTTAGGCCTAGTAGACACCGGGGAGCTGTTTTTT
CDR3: CASSLGLVDTGELFF

size: -
J: TRBJ2-5
D: TRBD2
V: TRBV18
DNA: TGTGCCAGCTCACCTCCCGGACTAGCGGGAGCCGAGACCCAGTACTTC
CDR3: CASSPPGLAGAETQYF

size: -
J: TRBJ2-7
D: TRBD1
V: TRBV9
DNA: TGTGCCAGCAGCGTAGGGGGGACAGGGGGCTACGAGCAGTACTTC
CDR3: CASSVGGTGGYEQYF

size: -
J: TRBJ1-1
D: TRBD1
V: TRBV11-2
DNA: TGTGCCAGCAGCCAAACCGGGACAGGGCGCACTGAAGCTTTCTTT
CDR3: CASSQTGTGRTEAFF

size: -
J: TRBJ1-3
D: -
V: TRBV7-3
DNA: TGTGCCAGCAGCTTAAGTCAAGGCGGGGGAAACACCATATATTTT
CDR3: CASSLSQGGGNTIYF

size: -
J: TRBJ2-6
D: -
V: TRBV7-2
DNA: TGTGCCAGCAGCTTAACCGGGGGAGTTGGGGCCAACGGCCTGACTTTC
CDR3: CASSLTGGVGANGLTF

size: -
J: TRBJ2-3
D: TRBD2
V: TRBV30
DNA: TGTGCCTGGAGTGTCAATAGCGGGAGTACGACAGATACGCAGTATTTT
CDR3: CAWSVNSGSTTDTQYF

size: -
J: TRBJ2-3
D: -
V: TRBV5-1
DNA: TGCGCCAGCAGCTTGACAGCATACACAGATACGCAGTATTTT
CDR3: CASSLTAYTDTQYF

size: -
J: TRBJ2-5
D: -
V: TRBV9
DNA: TGTGCCAGCAGCCCCTCGCCAGGGGAGCAGTACTTC
CDR3: CASSPSPGEQYF

size: -
J: TRBJ2-7
D: -
V: TRBV28
DNA: TGTGCCAGCACCAGCGGGCAGACACGGGCCTACCAGCAGTACTTC
CDR3: CASTSGQTRAYQQYF

size: -
J: TRBJ1-2
D: -
V: TRBV5-8
DNA: TGTGCCAGCAGCTTGGGTAGACTGCTCTATGGCTACACCTTC
CDR3: CASSLGRLLYGYTF

size: -
J: TRBJ2-1
D: -
V: TRBV7-2
DNA: TGTGCCAGCACCCTCGCCGGGTCACACAATGAGCAGTTCTTC
CDR3: CASTLAGSHNEQFF